The 3 T cell receptor beta chains below all came from one sample that was sequenced in a study of T-cell memory formation after mild COVID-19. TCRdb re-called the 5' RACE reads through MiXCR, storing one row per CDR3 protein. In the table there are hundreds of thousands of distinct CDR3 sequences, 25% to 30% of which are singletons. Input material: PBMCs or a T cell subset sorted from them (not recorded which). The receptor set was obtained from an adult woman who had mild COVID-19 (a few samples of this study predate the infection). Cell type and time point are not known.

This sequence joins TRBV20-1 and TRBJ2-2; TRBD2 aligns across 14 bases. Germline V gene sequence: CDR1 DFQATT, CDR2 SNEGSKA (reference sequence). V was clipped by 6 bases and J by 6 bases; unmatched bases: 12. The CDR3 sequence is 17 residues long. The CDR3, as DNA: TGCAGTGCCCCCCCCCCGACTAGCGGGAGGGCCGCCGGGGAGCTGTTTTTT. Translating it yields CSAPPPTSGRAAGELFF.

A few counts support this clonotype. This chain uses TRBV7-6 with TRBJ1-2; TRBD1 matches at 9 bases. Germline V gives CDR1 SGHVS, CDR2 FNYEAQ. CDR3 size: 15 residues. J lost 6 bases, V lost 5 bases, and 10 bases had no gene match. The chain's CDR3 is CASSPGTGIGNGYTF. The DNA of the CDR3 is TGTGCCAGCAGCCCAGGGACAGGGATTGGCAATGGCTACACCTTC.

This clonotype turned up a few times. The chain combines TRBV30 with TRBJ1-5; 9 bases are shared with TRBD1. Germline V lookup: CDR1 GTSNPN, CDR2 SVGIG (reference sequence). V was clipped by 3 bases and J by 5 bases; unmatched bases: 2. The CDR3 extends over 13 amino acids. The CDR3, as DNA: TGTGCCTGGAGCGGGGACAGGGATCAGCCCCAGCATTTT. This encodes CAWSGDRDQPQHF.